The rows below give T cell receptor beta chains drawn from one sample of a study of T cell repertoires in cytomegalovirus infection. TCRdb reprocessed the reads with MiXCR, giving one entry per CDR3 protein. Among hundreds of thousands of distinct CDR3 sequences listed, 9.5% were seen once. The sequenced material came from PBMCs. These receptors came from a human donor in good health (CMV status not recorded). Some clones in this sample may be carry-over from other donors' samples. CDR3s include the opening cysteine and the closing phenylalanine or tryptophan. A D gene is named only where the DNA matches it firmly. Not every row has a clone size; where given, it reads once, few, many or a size class.

len	abundance	d_gene	v_gene	j_gene	CDR3nt	CDR3aa
22	many	TRBD1	TRBV7-2	TRBJ1-2	TGTGCCAGCAGCTTAGCCCCCCGAAGAACAGGGGACTCCCGCCCGGGTGGCTATGGCTACACCTTC	CASSLAPRRTGDSRPGGYGYTF
14	many	.	TRBV6-2/TRBV6-3	TRBJ2-5	TGTGCCAGCAGTTCCCCCCAGGGGATGGAGACCCAGTACTTC	CASSSPQGMETQYF
12	many	.	TRBV18	TRBJ1-2	TGTGCCAGCTCGACGGATTACTATGGCTACACCTTC	CASSTDYYGYTF
15	many	TRBD2	TRBV6-1	TRBJ2-3	TGTGCCAGCAGTGACAGCGGGAGCCCCACAGATACGCAGTATTTT	CASSDSGSPTDTQYF
9	many	.	TRBV28	TRBJ1-2	TGTGCCAGCCTCCTGGGCTACACCTTC	CASLLGYTF
16	.	.	TRBV20-1	TRBJ2-7	TGCAGTGCTAGACCCCTCGAGAGCATATACTCCTACGAGCAGTACTTC	CSARPLESIYSYEQYF
13	few	.	TRBV27	TRBJ2-1	TGTGCCAGCAGTTCCGGGACCTTCCGGGAGCAGTTCTTC	CASSSGTFREQFF
14	many	.	TRBV7-2	TRBJ2-2	TGTGCCAGCAGCTCGCAGAAACACACCGGGGAGCTGTTTTTT	CASSSQKHTGELFF
16	many	.	TRBV2	TRBJ2-3	TGTGCCAGCAGTGGCTGGCCTAGCGTTTCCACAGATACGCAGTATTTT	CASSGWPSVSTDTQYF
12	many	.	TRBV6-2/TRBV6-3	TRBJ1-5	TGTGCCAGCGCGTCTTGGGCTCAGCCCCAGCATTTT	CASASWAQPQHF
15	few	.	TRBV5-1	TRBJ1-1	TGCGCCAGCAGCCTGGGGGGTATCATGAACACTGAAGCTTTCTTT	CASSLGGIMNTEAFF
15	.	TRBD1	TRBV20-1	TRBJ1-5	TGCAGTGCTAAACCCTTAGGGGGCGCAACCCAGCCCCAGCATTTT	CSAKPLGGATQPQHF
15	many	.	TRBV24-1	TRBJ1-2	TGTGCCACCAGTGATTTGTATCGGACCGGCTATGGCTACACCTTC	CATSDLYRTGYGYTF
12	.	.	TRBV25-1	TRBJ1-4	TGTGCCAGCAGTGTTTATGGAGAAAAACTGTTTTTT	CASSVYGEKLFF
13	many	.	TRBV7-2	TRBJ2-5	TGTGCCAGCAGGCTTAATAAGGGAGAGACCCAGTACTTC	CASRLNKGETQYF
16	many	.	TRBV6-6	TRBJ2-7	TGTGCCAGCAGTTACTCGAGACAGAGACAGATCTACGAGCAGTACTTC	CASSYSRQRQIYEQYF
13	many	.	TRBV7-2	TRBJ2-1	TGTGCCAGCTGCCTATCAGGAGCGCATGAGCAGTTCTTC	CASCLSGAHEQFF
13	.	TRBD2	TRBV10-3	TRBJ2-3	TGTGCCATCCTAGCGGGAGTAAGAGATACGCAGTATTTT	CAILAGVRDTQYF
12	few	.	TRBV4-2	TRBJ2-5	TGTGCCAGCAGCCAAGATTTAGAGACCCAGTACTTC	CASSQDLETQYF
14	.	TRBD2	TRBV12-3/TRBV12-4	TRBJ2-5	TGTGCCAGCACCCTCGGGAGGTCCCAAGAGACCCAGTACTTC	CASTLGRSQETQYF
17	many	TRBD2	TRBV12-3/TRBV12-4	TRBJ2-1	TGTGCCAGCAGTTTAGTTCTTAGCGGGAGTGAAGGGAATGAGCAGTTCTTC	CASSLVLSGSEGNEQFF
19	few	.	TRBV7-3	TRBJ2-3	TGTGCCAGCAGTTATCAATCGGGTGATCCCGGTGTGAGCACAGATACGCAGTATTTT	CASSYQSGDPGVSTDTQYF
15	many	TRBD2	TRBV15	TRBJ2-1	TGTGCCACCAGAATAGCGGGACTAGCGTCGAATGAGCAGTTCTTC	CATRIAGLASNEQFF
19	.	TRBD2	TRBV10-3	TRBJ2-2	TGTGCCATCAGTGAGTCGATCCTAGCGGGAGTTTTTGGAACCGGGGAGCTGTTTTTT	CAISESILAGVFGTGELFF
16	many	.	TRBV7-2	TRBJ1-6	TGTGCCAGCAGCTTAGGCCCAGGGACATCGAATTCACCCCTCCACTTT	CASSLGPGTSNSPLHF
15	many	.	TRBV7-2	TRBJ2-2	TGTGCCAGCAGCTTAACGTCGGGCTCCACCGGGGAGCTGTTTTTT	CASSLTSGSTGELFF
14	many	.	TRBV12-3/TRBV12-4	TRBJ1-2	TGTGCCAGCAGTTTAGGGGGCAGGGTTGATGGCTACACCTTC	CASSLGGRVDGYTF
19	few	.	TRBV7-2	TRBJ1-4	TGTGCCAGCAGCTTCGTAGATGACGGGGACCTTGCAACTAATGAAAAACTGTTTTTT	CASSFVDDGDLATNEKLFF
14	few	TRBD2	TRBV11-2	TRBJ2-3	TGTGCCAGCAGCTCACTAGCGGGGGGAGATACGCAGTATTTT	CASSSLAGGDTQYF
13	.	.	TRBV25-1	TRBJ2-7	TGTGCCAGCAGTGAGACAGTCTCCTACGAGCAGTACTTC	CASSETVSYEQYF
17	.	TRBD2	TRBV19	TRBJ2-7	TGTGCCAGTAGTCCCGGACTAGCGGTTAAACTCTCCTACGAGCAGTACTTC	CASSPGLAVKLSYEQYF
14	.	TRBD1	TRBV27	TRBJ2-7	TGTGCCAGCAGTAAGGGACAGATACCTTACGAGCAGTACTTC	CASSKGQIPYEQYF